Below, 2 T cell receptor beta chains from the same sample are listed, as sequenced in a study of cytomegalovirus exposure and HLA in healthy donors. Primers: 60 Vbeta forward and 13 Jbeta reverse. This table comes from immunoSEQ multiplex PCR, and its TCRdb copy is limited to in-frame clones, with some not included. Among 130,000 or so clones listed, 81% were seen once. Sequencing used PBMCs. The receptor set was obtained from a man younger than 30 in good health and CMV-seronegative.

This chain uses TRBV4-1 with TRBJ2-2; weak D call: TRBD2 (7 bases). Germline V CDR1 and CDR2: MGHRA, YSYEKL. CDR3 length equals 17 residues. Trimming took 2 bases from V and 3 from J, leaving 16 bases between them. This chain's CDR3 is CASSQTPQGRDTGELFF. CDR3 nucleotides: TGCGCCAGCAGCCAAACCCCCCAGGGGAGGGACACCGGGGAGCTGTTTTTT.

This clone has just a few counts. This sequence joins TRBV7-3 and TRBJ1-2; no firm D call. Germline V gene sequence: CDR1 SGHTA, CDR2 FQGTGA. V lost 6 bases and J lost 4, with 9 bases in between. The CDR3 spans 12 residues. The CDR3 DNA sequence: TGTGCCAGCAGTAACCAGATCTATGGCTACACCTTC. The encoded protein is CASSNQIYGYTF.